This T cell receptor (beta chain) was obtained from a study of siplizumab effects on memory and regulatory T cells. Concerning this clone itself: Its specificity is not known.

Whole-study results and caveats: Of the alloreactive clones, only a minor fraction mapped to unstimulated subsets.

The CDR3 runs to 13 residues. Germline V gives CDR1 MDHEN, CDR2 SYDVKM. Trimming left V 2 bases short and J 1 base short, with 5 bases between. Sequenced by immunoSEQ multiplex PCR; TCRdb stores in-frame clones only, minus some. Found here are 60,000 to 65,000 clones, about 80% of them singletons; the top ten hold about 0.42%. The chain links TRBV28 to TRBJ1-2; D not certain. Sequenced input: memory CD4+ T cells sorted from blood. This receptor was taken from a human donor in good health. The CDR3: CASSLMGNYGYTF. DNA for the CDR3: TGTGCCAGCAGTTTAATGGGTAACTATGGCTACACCTTC.